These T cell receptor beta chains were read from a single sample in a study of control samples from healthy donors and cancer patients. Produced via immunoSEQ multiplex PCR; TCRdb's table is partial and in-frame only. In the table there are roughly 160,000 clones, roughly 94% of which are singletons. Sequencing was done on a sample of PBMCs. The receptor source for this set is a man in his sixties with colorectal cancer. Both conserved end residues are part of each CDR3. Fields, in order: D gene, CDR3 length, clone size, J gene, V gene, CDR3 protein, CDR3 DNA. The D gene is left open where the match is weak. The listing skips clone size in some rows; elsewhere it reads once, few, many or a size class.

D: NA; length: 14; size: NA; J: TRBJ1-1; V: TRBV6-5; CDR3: CASTRRGQNTEAFF; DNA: TGTGCCAGCACCAGAAGGGGACAGAACACTGAAGCTTTCTTT
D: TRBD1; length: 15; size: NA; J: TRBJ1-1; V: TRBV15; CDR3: CATSRLGDRGPEAFF; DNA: TGTGCCACCAGCAGGTTGGGGGACAGGGGGCCTGAAGCTTTCTTT
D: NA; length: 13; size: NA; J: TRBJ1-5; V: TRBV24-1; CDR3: CATNTRSGQPQHF; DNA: TGTGCCACAAACACGCGGTCTGGTCAGCCCCAGCATTTT
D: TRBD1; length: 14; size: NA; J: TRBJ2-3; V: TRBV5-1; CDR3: CASSRDRETDTQYF; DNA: TGCGCCAGCAGTAGGGACAGGGAGACAGATACGCAGTATTTT
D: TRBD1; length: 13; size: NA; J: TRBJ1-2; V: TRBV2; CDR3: CASRIQGESGYTF; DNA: TGTGCCAGCAGGATCCAGGGGGAATCTGGCTACACCTTC
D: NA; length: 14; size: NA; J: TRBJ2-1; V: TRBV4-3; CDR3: CASSQERWNDEQFF; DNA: TGCGCCAGCAGCCAAGAAAGGTGGAACGATGAGCAGTTCTTC
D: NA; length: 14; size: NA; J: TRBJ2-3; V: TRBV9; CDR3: CASSVDRVEDTQYF; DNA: TGTGCCAGCAGCGTGGATAGGGTAGAAGATACGCAGTATTTT
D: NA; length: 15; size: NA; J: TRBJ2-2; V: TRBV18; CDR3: CASSTDGGEVGELFF; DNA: TGTGCCAGCTCCACCGACGGAGGAGAAGTCGGGGAGCTGTTTTTT
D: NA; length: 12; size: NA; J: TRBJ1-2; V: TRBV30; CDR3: CAWGMAGPPYTF; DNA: TGTGCCTGGGGAATGGCAGGTCCCCCCTACACCTTC
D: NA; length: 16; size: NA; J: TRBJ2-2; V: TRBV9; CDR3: CASSVSAGINTGELFF; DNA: TGTGCCAGCAGCGTATCTGCCGGGATAAACACCGGGGAGCTGTTTTTT
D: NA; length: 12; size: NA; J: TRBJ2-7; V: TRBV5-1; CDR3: CASSLVGTEQYF; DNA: TGCGCCAGCAGCTTGGTAGGGACCGAGCAGTACTTC
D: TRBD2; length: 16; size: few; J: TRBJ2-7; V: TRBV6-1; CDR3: CASSEAASGGSYEQYF; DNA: TGTGCCAGCAGTGAAGCGGCTAGCGGGGGATCCTACGAGCAGTACTTC
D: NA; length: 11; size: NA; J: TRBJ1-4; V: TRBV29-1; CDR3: CSVGRDEKLFF; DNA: TGCAGCGTTGGCAGGGATGAAAAACTGTTTTTT
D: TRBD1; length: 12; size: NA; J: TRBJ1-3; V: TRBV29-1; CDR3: CSARQGRNTIYF; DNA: TGCAGCGCCCGACAGGGTAGAAACACCATATATTTT
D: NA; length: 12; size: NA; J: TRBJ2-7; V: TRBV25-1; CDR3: CASTSNGGEQYF; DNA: TGTGCCAGCACCTCGAACGGGGGCGAGCAGTACTTC
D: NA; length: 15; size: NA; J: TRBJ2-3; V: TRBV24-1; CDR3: CATTGRQGRTDTQYF; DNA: TGTGCCACCACAGGACGTCAGGGACGCACAGATACGCAGTATTTT
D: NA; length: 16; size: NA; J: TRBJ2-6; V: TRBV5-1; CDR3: CASSLSSGDGANVLTF; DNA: TGCGCCAGCAGCTTGAGCTCCGGGGATGGGGCCAACGTCCTGACTTTC
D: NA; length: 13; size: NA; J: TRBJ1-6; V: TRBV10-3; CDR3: CAISDREGSPLHF; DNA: TGTGCCATCAGTGACAGGGAGGGGTCACCCCTCCACTTT
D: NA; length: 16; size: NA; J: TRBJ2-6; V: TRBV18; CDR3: CASSPRRDKGANVLTF; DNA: TGTGCCAGCTCACCACGACGGGATAAGGGGGCCAACGTCCTGACTTTC
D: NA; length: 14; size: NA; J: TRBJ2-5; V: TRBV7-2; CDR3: CASSLRGGLETQYF; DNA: TGTGCCAGCAGCCTCAGGGGGGGCTTAGAGACCCAGTACTTC
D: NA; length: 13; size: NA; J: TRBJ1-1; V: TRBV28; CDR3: CASSLSPVGEAFF; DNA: TGTGCCAGCAGTTTATCTCCGGTTGGTGAAGCTTTCTTT
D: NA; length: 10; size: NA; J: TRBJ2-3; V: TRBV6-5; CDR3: CASRRGTQYF; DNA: TGTGCCAGCAGGAGGGGTACGCAGTATTTT
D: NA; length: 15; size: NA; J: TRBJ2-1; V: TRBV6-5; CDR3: CASTATSGVFSEQFF; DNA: TGTGCCAGCACCGCGACATCAGGGGTTTTCAGTGAGCAGTTCTTC
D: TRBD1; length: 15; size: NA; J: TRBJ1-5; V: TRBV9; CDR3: CASSVGGQVNQPQHF; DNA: TGTGCCAGCAGCGTAGGAGGACAGGTCAATCAGCCCCAGCATTTT
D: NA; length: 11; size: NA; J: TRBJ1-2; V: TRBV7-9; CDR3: CASSSSYGYTF; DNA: TGTGCCAGCAGCTCCTCATATGGCTACACCTTC
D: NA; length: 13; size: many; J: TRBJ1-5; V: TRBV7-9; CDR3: CASSLVGNQPQHF; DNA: TGTGCCAGCAGCTTAGTTGGCAATCAGCCCCAGCATTTT
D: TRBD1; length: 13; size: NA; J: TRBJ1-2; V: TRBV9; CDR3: CASSRTGDYGYTF; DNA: TGTGCCAGCAGCCGGACAGGGGACTATGGCTACACCTTC
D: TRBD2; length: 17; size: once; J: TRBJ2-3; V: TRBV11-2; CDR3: CASSSLNTGGSTDTQYF; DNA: TGTGCCAGCAGCTCCCTCAATACGGGGGGTAGCACAGATACGCAGTATTTT
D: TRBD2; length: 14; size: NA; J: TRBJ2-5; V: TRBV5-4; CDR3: CASSTGTSQETQYF; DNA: TGTGCCAGCAGCACAGGGACTAGCCAAGAGACCCAGTACTTC
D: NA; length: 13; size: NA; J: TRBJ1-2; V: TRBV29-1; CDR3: CSGLTETRYGYTF; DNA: TGCAGCGGCCTGACAGAGACTAGATATGGCTACACCTTC
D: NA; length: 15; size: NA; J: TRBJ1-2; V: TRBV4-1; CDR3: CASSQVREPNYGYTF; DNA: TGCGCCAGCAGCCAAGTTAGGGAACCTAACTATGGCTACACCTTC
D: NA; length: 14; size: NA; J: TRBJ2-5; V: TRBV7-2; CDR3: CASSPVAGKETQYF; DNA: TGTGCCAGCAGCCCAGTGGCAGGGAAAGAGACCCAGTACTTC
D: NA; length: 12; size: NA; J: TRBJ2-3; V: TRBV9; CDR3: CASSPVGGTQYF; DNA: TGTGCCAGCAGCCCAGTGGGCGGTACGCAGTATTTT
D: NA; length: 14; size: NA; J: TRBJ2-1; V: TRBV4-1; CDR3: CASRSSVGGNEQFF; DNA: TGCGCCAGCAGGTCGTCGGTGGGGGGCAATGAGCAGTTCTTC
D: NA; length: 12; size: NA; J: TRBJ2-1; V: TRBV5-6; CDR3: CASRGAPPEQFF; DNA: TGTGCCAGCAGGGGGGCCCCACCGGAGCAGTTCTTC
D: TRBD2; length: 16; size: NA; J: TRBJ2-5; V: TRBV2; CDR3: CASSGTSGGAGETQYF; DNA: TGTGCCAGCAGTGGGACTAGCGGGGGGGCGGGGGAGACCCAGTACTTC
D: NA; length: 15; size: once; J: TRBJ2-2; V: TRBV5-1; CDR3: CASSLVGGLTGELFF; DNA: TGCGCCAGCAGCTTGGTCGGGGGACTCACCGGGGAGCTGTTTTTT
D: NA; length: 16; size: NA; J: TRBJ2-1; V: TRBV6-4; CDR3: CASSRLPGQPYNEQFF; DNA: TGTGCCAGCAGCCGACTCCCGGGACAACCCTACAATGAGCAGTTCTTC
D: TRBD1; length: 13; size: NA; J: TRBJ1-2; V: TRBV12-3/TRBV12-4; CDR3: CASSPDRGYGYTF; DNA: TGTGCCAGCAGCCCGGACAGGGGTTACGGCTACACCTTC
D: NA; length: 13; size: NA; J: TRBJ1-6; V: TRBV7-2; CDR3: CASSLEGRPPLHF; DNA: TGTGCCAGCAGCTTAGAAGGTCGGCCACCCCTCCACTTT
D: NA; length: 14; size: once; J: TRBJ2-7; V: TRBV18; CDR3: CASSPRQELYEQYF; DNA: TGTGCCAGCTCACCGAGACAGGAACTCTACGAGCAGTACTTC
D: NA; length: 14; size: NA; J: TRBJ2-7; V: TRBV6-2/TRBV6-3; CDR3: CASSYEGQSYEQYF; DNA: TGTGCCAGCAGTTACGAGGGGCAGTCCTACGAGCAGTACTTC
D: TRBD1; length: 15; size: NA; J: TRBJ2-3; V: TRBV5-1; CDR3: CASSWGQGGTDTQYF; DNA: TGCGCCAGCAGCTGGGGACAGGGTGGGACAGATACGCAGTATTTT
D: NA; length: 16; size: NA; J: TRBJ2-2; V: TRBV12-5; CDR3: CASGFMGGPGTGELFF; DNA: TGTGCTAGTGGTTTTATGGGGGGGCCTGGCACCGGGGAGCTGTTTTTT
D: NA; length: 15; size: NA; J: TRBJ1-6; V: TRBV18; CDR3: CASSYRANNDSPLHF; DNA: TGTGCCAGCTCATACCGGGCCAACAATGATTCACCCCTCCACTTT
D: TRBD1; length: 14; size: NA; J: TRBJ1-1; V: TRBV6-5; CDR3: CASSQSPGQDEAFF; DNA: TGTGCCAGCAGCCAATCTCCGGGACAGGATGAAGCTTTCTTT
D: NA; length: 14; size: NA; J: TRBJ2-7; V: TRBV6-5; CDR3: CASSYLGTGYEQYF; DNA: TGTGCCAGCAGTTACTTGGGAACGGGGTACGAGCAGTACTTC
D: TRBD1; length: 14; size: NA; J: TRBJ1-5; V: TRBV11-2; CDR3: CASSTGQGNQPQHF; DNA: TGTGCCAGCAGCACGGGACAGGGCAATCAGCCCCAGCATTTT
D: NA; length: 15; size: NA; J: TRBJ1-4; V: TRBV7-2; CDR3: CASSRWGGANEKLFF; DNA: TGTGCCAGCTCTAGGTGGGGGGGGGCAAATGAAAAACTGTTTTTT
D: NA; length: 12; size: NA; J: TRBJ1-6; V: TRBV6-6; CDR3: CASSRQNSPLHF; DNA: TGTGCCAGCAGTCGACAAAATTCACCCCTCCACTTT
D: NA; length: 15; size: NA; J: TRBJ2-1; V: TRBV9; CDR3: CASSAHGGAYNEQFF; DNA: TGTGCCAGCAGCGCCCATGGGGGGGCTTACAATGAGCAGTTCTTC
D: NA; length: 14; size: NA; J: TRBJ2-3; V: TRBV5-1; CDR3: CASSLWQGIDTQYF; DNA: TGCGCCAGCAGCTTGTGGCAGGGAATTGATACGCAGTATTTT
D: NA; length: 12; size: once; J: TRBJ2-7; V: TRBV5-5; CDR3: CASSQTGYEQYF; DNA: TGTGCCAGCAGCCAGACCGGCTACGAGCAGTACTTC
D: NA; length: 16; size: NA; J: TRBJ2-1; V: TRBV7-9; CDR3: CASTTAGGGSYNEQFF; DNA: TGTGCCAGCACCACCGCCGGAGGGGGCTCCTACAATGAGCAGTTCTTC
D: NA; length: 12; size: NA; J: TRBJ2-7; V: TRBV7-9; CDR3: CASSSGPYEQYF; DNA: TGTGCCAGCAGCTCTGGACCCTACGAGCAGTACTTC
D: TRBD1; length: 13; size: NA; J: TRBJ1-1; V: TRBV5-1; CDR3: CASSQDRGPEAFF; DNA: TGCGCCAGCAGCCAGGACAGGGGACCTGAAGCTTTCTTT
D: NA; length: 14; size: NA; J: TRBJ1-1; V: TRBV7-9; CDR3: CASSPRRGVTEAFF; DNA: TGTGCCAGCAGCCCTCGGCGGGGCGTTACTGAAGCTTTCTTT
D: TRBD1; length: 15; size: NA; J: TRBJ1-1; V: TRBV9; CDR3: CASSAASGGFAEAFF; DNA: TGTGCCAGCAGCGCAGCTTCAGGGGGCTTCGCTGAAGCTTTCTTT
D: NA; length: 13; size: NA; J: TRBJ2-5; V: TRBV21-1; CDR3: CATTGTDQETQYF; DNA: TGTGCCACTACCGGGACAGACCAAGAGACCCAGTACTTC
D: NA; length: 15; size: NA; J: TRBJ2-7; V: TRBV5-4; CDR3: CASSLGAGPTEEQYF; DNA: TGTGCCAGCAGCTTAGGGGCCGGCCCAACGGAGGAGCAGTACTTC